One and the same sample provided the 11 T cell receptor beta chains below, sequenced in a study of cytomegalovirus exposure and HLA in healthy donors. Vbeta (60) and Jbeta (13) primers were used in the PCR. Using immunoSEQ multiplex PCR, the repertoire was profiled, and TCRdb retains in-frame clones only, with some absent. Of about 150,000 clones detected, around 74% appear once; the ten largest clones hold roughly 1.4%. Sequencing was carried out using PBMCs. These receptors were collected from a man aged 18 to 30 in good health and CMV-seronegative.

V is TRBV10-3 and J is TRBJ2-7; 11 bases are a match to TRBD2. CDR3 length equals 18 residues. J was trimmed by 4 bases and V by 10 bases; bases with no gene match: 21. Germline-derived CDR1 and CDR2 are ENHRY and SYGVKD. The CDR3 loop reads CATLAGGPVTPLQYEQYF. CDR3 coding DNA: TGTGCCACCCTAGCGGGAGGTCCGGTGACTCCCCTCCAGTACGAGCAGTACTTC.

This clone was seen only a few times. The CDR3, as DNA: TGTGCCTGGAGTGTCGGCTACGAGCAGTACTTC. It yields the protein CAWSVGYEQYF. The chain recombines TRBV30 with TRBJ2-7; D uncertain. Deletions cut 0 bases from V and 3 bases from J, with 3 bases between. Germline V CDR1 and CDR2: GTSNPN, SVGIG (reference sequence). This CDR3 contains 11 residues.

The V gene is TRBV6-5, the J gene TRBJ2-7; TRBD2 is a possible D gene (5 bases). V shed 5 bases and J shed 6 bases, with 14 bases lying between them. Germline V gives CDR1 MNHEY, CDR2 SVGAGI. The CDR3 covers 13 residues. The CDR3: CASSHGILGEQYF. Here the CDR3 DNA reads TGTGCCAGCAGTCACGGGATCCTAGGCGAGCAGTACTTC.

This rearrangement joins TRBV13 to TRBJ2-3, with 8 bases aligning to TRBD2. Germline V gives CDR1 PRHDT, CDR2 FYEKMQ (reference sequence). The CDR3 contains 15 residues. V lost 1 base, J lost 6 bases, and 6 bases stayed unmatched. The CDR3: CASSLAREGGDTQYF. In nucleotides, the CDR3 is TGTGCCAGCAGCTTAGCACGGGAGGGGGGGGATACGCAGTATTTT.

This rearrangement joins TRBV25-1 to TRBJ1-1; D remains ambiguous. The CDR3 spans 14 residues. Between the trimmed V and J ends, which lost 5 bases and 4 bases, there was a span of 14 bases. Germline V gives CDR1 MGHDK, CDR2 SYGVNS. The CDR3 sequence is CASSSFGSGTEAFF. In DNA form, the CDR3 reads TGTGCCAGCAGTTCTTTTGGGTCGGGCACTGAAGCTTTCTTT. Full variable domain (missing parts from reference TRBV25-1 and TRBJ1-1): EADIYQTPRYLVIGTGKKITLECSQTMGHDKMYWYQQDPGMELHLIHYSYGVNSTEKGDLSSESTVSRIRTEHFPLTLESARPSHTSQYLCASSSFGSGTEAFFGQGTRLTVV.

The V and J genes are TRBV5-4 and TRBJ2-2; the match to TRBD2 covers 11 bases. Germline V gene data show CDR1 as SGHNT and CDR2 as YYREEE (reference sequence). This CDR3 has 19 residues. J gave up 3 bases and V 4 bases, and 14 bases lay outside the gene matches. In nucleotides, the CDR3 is TGTGCCAGCAGCGCCAACCGTGGTAGCGGGAGGGTTTACACCGGGGAGCTGTTTTTT. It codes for CASSANRGSGRVYTGELFF. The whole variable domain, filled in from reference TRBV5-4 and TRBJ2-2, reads ETGVTQSPTHLIKTRGQQVTLRCSSQSGHNTVSWYQQALGQGPQFIFQYYREEENGRGNFPPRFSGLQFPNYSSELNVNALELDDSALYLCASSANRGSGRVYTGELFFGEGSRLTVL.

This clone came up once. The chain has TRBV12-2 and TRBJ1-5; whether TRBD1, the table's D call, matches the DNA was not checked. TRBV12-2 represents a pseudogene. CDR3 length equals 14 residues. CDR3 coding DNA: TGTGCAAGTCGCTTGAAGGGGCGAAGTCAGCCCCAGCATTTT. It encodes CASRLKGRSQPQHF.

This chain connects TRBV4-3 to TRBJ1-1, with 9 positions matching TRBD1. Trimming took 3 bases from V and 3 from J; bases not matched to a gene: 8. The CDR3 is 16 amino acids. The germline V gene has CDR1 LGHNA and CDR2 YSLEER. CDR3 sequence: CASSQKGRTGDTEAFF. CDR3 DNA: TGCGCCAGCAGCCAGAAGGGGCGGACAGGGGACACTGAAGCTTTCTTT.

CDR3 nucleotides: TGTGCCATCAGTAGCGGGAGCTCCTACGAGCAGTACTTC. It codes for CAISSGSSYEQYF. The V and J genes are TRBV10-3 and TRBJ2-7, with 8 positions matching TRBD2. This CDR3 has 13 residues. The V gene's germline CDR1 is ENHRY and CDR2 SYGVKD. V was clipped by 5 bases and J by 0 bases; unmatched bases: 0.

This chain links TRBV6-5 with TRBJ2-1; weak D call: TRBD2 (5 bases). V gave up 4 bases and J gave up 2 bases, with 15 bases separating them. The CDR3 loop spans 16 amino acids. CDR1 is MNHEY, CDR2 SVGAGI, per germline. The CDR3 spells CASSSSGLAAYNEQFF. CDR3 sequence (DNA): TGTGCCAGCAGTTCGAGTGGTCTAGCCGCCTACAATGAGCAGTTCTTC.

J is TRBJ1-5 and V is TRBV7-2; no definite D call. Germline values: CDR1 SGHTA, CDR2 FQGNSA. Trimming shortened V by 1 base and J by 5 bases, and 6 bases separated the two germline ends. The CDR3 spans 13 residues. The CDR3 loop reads CASSLGLYQPQHF. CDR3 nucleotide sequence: TGTGCCAGCAGCTTAGGGCTTTATCAGCCCCAGCATTTT.